Below, one T cell receptor beta chain is given with its context. Original processing methods: Nucleated cell counts were estimated from reference gene primer amplification. Measured with immunoSEQ multiplex PCR; TCRdb has only the in-frame clones, and not every one. V, J and clone size reflect that table, while D and trimming were determined from the DNA. The data contain about 250,000 clones, about 86% of them singletons. The data were obtained in a study of blood T cell repertoires in COVID-19. Study-level background: From the United States, Italy and Spain came samples of acute and convalescent COVID-19. The cDNA or gDNA used as material had been derived from T cells, B-cell-depleted T cells, or PBMCs.

Germline CDR1 reads KGHDR; CDR2 reads SFDVKD. Trimming stripped 0 bases from V and 7 bases from J, with 7 bases between. The CDR3 is 13 residues long. This TCR came from a man in his forties or fifties with active or convalescent COVID-19. This sequence joins TRBV24-1 and TRBJ2-3; D is perhaps TRBD1 (5 bases). The sequenced sample consisted of peripheral blood. Here the CDR3 reads CATSDLRTNTQYF. CDR3 bases: TGTGCCACCAGTGATTTGAGGACAAATACGCAGTATTTT.